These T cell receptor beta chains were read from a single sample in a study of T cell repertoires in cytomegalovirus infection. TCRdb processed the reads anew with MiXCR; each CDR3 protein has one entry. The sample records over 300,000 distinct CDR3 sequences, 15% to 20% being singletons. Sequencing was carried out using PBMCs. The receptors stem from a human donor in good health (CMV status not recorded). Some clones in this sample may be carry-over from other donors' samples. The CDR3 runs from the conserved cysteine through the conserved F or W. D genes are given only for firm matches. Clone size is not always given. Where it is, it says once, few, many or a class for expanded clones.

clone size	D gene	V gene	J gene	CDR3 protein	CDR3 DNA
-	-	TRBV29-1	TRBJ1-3	CSVDATGGRNTIYF	TGCAGCGTTGACGCGACAGGAGGGCGAAACACCATATATTTT
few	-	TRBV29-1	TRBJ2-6	CSVTSSSGANVLTF	TGCAGCGTAACGAGCAGCTCTGGGGCCAACGTCCTGACTTTC
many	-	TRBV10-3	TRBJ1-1	CAISERGTEAFF	TGTGCCATCAGTGAGAGGGGCACTGAAGCTTTCTTT
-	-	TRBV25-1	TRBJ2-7	CAPSSRSSYEQYF	TGTGCCCCCTCCTCTAGGTCCTCCTACGAGCAGTACTTC
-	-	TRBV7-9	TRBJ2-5	CASSKGFRRARQYQETQYF	TGTGCCAGCAGCAAGGGGTTCCGCCGGGCCCGACAGTACCAAGAGACCCAGTACTTC
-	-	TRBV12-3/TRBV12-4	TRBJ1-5	CASSSSRTASLSNQPQHF	TGTGCCAGCAGTTCAAGTAGAACAGCTTCCCTTAGCAATCAGCCCCAGCATTTT
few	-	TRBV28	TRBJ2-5	CASSVGGGETQYF	TGTGCCAGCAGTGTAGGAGGGGGAGAGACCCAGTACTTC
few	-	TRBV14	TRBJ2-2	CASSLSQGTGELFF	TGTGCCAGCAGTCTATCACAGGGCACCGGGGAGCTGTTTTTT
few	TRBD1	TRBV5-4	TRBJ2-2	CASRSGTGNTGELFF	TGTGCCAGCAGGTCCGGGACAGGGAACACCGGGGAGCTGTTTTTT
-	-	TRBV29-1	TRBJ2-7	CSVVGQPFSYEQYF	TGCAGCGTTGTCGGACAGCCCTTCTCCTACGAGCAGTACTTC
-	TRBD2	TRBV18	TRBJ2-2	CASSPSWGLNTGELFF	TGTGCCAGCTCTCCTAGCTGGGGACTAAACACCGGGGAGCTGTTTTTT
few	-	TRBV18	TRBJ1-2	CASSPQMTETNYGYTF	TGTGCCAGCTCACCCCAAATGACGGAAACTAACTATGGCTACACCTTC
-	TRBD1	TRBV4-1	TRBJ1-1	CASRGNRGPGTEAFF	TGCGCCAGCAGGGGTAACAGGGGACCTGGGACTGAAGCTTTCTTT
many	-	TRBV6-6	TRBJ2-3	CASSSGRDFISRDTQYF	TGTGCCAGCAGTTCCGGCCGGGACTTCATCAGCAGAGATACGCAGTATTTT
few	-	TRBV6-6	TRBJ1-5	CASSYPEKISNQPQHF	TGTGCCAGCAGTTACCCGGAAAAGATTAGCAATCAGCCCCAGCATTTT
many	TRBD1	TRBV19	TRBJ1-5	CASSKDRGYQPQHF	TGTGCCAGTAGTAAGGACAGGGGGTATCAGCCCCAGCATTTT
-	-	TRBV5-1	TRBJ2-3	CASSPGTQGRTDTQYF	TGCGCCAGCAGCCCCGGGACCCAGGGACGGACAGATACGCAGTATTTT
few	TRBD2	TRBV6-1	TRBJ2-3	CASSEGDLAGGYTDTQYF	TGTGCCAGCAGTGAAGGGGACCTAGCGGGGGGTTACACAGATACGCAGTATTTT
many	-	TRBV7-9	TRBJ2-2	CASRDDTSFNTGELFF	TGTGCCAGCAGGGACGACACCTCCTTCAACACCGGGGAGCTGTTTTTT
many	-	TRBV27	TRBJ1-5	CASSPYGTPSNQPQHF	TGTGCCAGCAGTCCCTATGGGACACCCAGCAATCAGCCCCAGCATTTT
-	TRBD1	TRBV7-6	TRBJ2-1	CASSPYRDRGYNEQFF	TGTGCCAGCAGCCCTTATCGGGACAGGGGCTACAATGAGCAGTTCTTC
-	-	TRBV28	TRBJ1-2	CASGRGPYGYTF	TGTGCCAGCGGAAGGGGACCTTATGGCTACACCTTC
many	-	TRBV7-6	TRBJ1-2	CASSPGTTLYGYTF	TGTGCCAGCAGCCCCGGGACGACCCTATATGGCTACACCTTC
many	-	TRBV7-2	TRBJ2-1	CASSLNGYSMYEQFF	TGTGCCAGCAGCTTAAATGGTTACTCAATGTATGAGCAGTTCTTC
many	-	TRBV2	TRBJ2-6	CASSGYLYSGANVLTF	TGTGCCAGCAGCGGATACCTTTACTCTGGGGCCAACGTCCTGACTTTC
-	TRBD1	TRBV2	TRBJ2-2	CASTRDSANTGELFF	TGTGCCAGCACTCGGGACAGCGCGAACACCGGGGAGCTGTTTTTT
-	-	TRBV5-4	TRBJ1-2	CASSLDGGVGGYTF	TGTGCCAGCAGCCTGGACGGAGGGGTTGGTGGCTACACCTTC
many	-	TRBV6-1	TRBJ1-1	CASSFHRGSGTEAFF	TGTGCCAGCAGCTTCCATCGGGGTTCTGGGACTGAAGCTTTCTTT
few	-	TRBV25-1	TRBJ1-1	CASSEFQPNTEAFF	TGTGCCAGCAGTGAATTCCAGCCGAACACTGAAGCTTTCTTT
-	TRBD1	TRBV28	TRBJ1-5	CASSTGQAVGQPQHF	TGTGCCAGCAGCACAGGACAGGCCGTCGGTCAGCCCCAGCATTTT
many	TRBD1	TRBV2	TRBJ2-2	CASSDRTGNTGELFF	TGTGCCAGCAGTGACAGGACAGGGAACACCGGGGAGCTGTTTTTT
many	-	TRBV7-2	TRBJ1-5	CASSINSGSNQPQHF	TGTGCCAGCAGCATCAACTCGGGGAGCAATCAGCCCCAGCATTTT
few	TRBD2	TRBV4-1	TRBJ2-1	CASSPRLAGGNEQFF	TGCGCCAGCAGCCCTAGACTAGCGGGGGGGAATGAGCAGTTCTTC
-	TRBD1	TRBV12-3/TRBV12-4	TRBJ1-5	CASSLQMGQVPRGQHF	TGTGCCAGCAGCCTTCAAATGGGACAGGTCCCGAGAGGGCAGCATTTT
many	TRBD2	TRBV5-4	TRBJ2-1	CASSLTSGVYNEQFF	TGTGCCAGCAGCTTGACTAGCGGAGTCTACAATGAGCAGTTCTTC
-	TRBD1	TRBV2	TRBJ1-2	CASSPPGQGASGYTF	TGTGCCAGCAGTCCTCCGGGACAGGGGGCCTCTGGCTACACCTTC
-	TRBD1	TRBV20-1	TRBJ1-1	CSAVDVNRGRTEAFF	TGCAGTGCCGTAGACGTGAACAGGGGGCGGACTGAAGCTTTCTTT
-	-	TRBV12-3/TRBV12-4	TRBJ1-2	CASSLGVSGQRVYTF	TGTGCCAGCAGTTTGGGAGTATCGGGACAAAGGGTCTACACCTTC
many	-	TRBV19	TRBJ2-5	CASSIAAGHPSQETQYF	TGTGCCAGTAGTATAGCGGCGGGACACCCATCCCAAGAGACCCAGTACTTC
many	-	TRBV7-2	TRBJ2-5	CASSLEMTAGETQYF	TGTGCCAGCAGCTTAGAAATGACCGCCGGTGAGACCCAGTACTTC
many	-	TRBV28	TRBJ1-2	CAIGVNYGYTF	TGTGCCATCGGGGTCAACTATGGCTACACCTTC
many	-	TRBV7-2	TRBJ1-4	CASSLRQGGREKLFF	TGTGCCAGCAGCTTGCGGCAGGGCGGAAGAGAAAAACTGTTTTTT
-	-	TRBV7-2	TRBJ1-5	CASSPRWTALTAQHF	TGTGCCAGCAGCCCCCGATGGACAGCCCTTACAGCCCAGCATTTT
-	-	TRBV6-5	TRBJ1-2	CASTPTPEGLPNYGYTF	TGTGCCAGCACTCCTACCCCGGAGGGGCTACCTAACTATGGCTACACCTTC
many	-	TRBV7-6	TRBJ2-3	CASSFQGPTDTQYF	TGTGCCAGCAGCTTTCAGGGCCCCACAGATACGCAGTATTTT
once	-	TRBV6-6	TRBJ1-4	CASSLQARLNEKLFF	TGTGCCAGCAGCCTGCAGGCCCGGTTGAATGAAAAACTGTTTTTT
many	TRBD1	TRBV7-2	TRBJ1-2	CASSFEARGDYGYTF	TGTGCCAGCAGCTTTGAGGCCAGGGGGGACTATGGCTACACCTTC
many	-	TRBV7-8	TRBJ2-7	CASSLEALESYEQYF	TGTGCCAGCAGCTTAGAAGCCCTTGAGTCCTACGAGCAGTACTTC
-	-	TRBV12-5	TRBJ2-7	CASGSTQGYYEQYF	TGTGCTAGTGGTAGCACACAGGGTTACTACGAGCAGTACTTC
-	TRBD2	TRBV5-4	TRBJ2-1	CASRGTSGGDEQFF	TGTGCCAGCAGGGGGACTAGCGGGGGGGATGAGCAGTTCTTC
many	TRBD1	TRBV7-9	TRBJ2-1	CASSEAGTGKDNEQFF	TGTGCCAGCAGCGAAGCCGGGACAGGGAAGGACAATGAGCAGTTCTTC
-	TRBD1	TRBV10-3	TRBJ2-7	CAISPQGGGSYEQYF	TGTGCCATCAGTCCACAAGGGGGCGGCTCGTACGAGCAGTACTTC
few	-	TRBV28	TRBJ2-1	CASSLNYPRQQFF	TGTGCCAGCAGTTTGAACTATCCCAGACAGCAGTTCTTC
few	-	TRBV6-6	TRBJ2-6	CASGRGSGANVLTF	TGTGCCAGCGGCAGGGGCTCTGGGGCCAACGTCCTGACTTTC
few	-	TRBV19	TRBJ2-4	CASRQQGSGKNIQYF	TGTGCCAGTAGGCAACAGGGTTCGGGCAAAAACATTCAGTACTTC
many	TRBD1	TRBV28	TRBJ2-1	CASSSGQGPYNEQFF	TGTGCCAGCAGTTCGGGACAGGGACCCTACAATGAGCAGTTCTTC
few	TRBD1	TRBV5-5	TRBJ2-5	CASSSTDRGYQETQYF	TGTGCCAGCAGCTCTACAGACAGGGGGTACCAAGAGACCCAGTACTTC
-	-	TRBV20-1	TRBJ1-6	CSARGHASDRSPLHF	TGCAGTGCTAGAGGGCATGCGAGCGATAGATCACCCCTCCACTTT
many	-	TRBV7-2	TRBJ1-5	CASSLGTGSNQPQHF	TGTGCCAGCAGCTTAGGAACAGGGTCCAATCAGCCCCAGCATTTT
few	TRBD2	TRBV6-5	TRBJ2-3	CASSYNGLAADTQYF	TGTGCCAGCAGTTACAACGGACTAGCTGCGGATACGCAGTATTTT